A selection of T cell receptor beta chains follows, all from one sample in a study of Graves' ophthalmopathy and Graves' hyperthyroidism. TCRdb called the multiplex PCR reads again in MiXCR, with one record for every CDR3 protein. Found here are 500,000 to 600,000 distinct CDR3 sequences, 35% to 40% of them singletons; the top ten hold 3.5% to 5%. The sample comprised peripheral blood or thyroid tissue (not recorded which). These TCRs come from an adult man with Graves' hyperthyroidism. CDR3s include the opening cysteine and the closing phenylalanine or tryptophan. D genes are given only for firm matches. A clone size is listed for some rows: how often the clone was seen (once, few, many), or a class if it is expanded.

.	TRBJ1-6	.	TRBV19	CASSIGALGSPLHF	TGTGCCAGTAGTATCGGGGCCCTCGGGTCACCCCTCCACTTT
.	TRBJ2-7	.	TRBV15	CATSAGRAQYF	TGTGCCACCAGCGCAGGCCGGGCGCAGTACTTC
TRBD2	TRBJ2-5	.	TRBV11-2	CASSFTGTSGGSFQETQYF	TGTGCCAGCAGCTTCACCGGGACTAGCGGGGGTAGTTTCCAAGAGACCCAGTACTTC
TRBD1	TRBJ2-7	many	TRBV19	CASTGTAYEQYF	TGTGCCAGTACCGGGACAGCCTACGAGCAGTACTTC
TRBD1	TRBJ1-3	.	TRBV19	CASSIAGQGYTSGNTMYF	TGTGCCAGTAGTATTGCGGGACAGGGGTATACCTCTGGAAACACCATGTATTTT
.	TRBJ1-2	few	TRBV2	CASSGVFGYTF	TGTGCCAGCAGTGGGGTTTTCGGCTACACCTTC
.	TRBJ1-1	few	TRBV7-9	CASSLGYEAFF	TGTGCCAGCAGCTTAGGATATGAAGCTTTCTTT
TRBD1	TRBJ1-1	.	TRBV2	CASSRETGGTEAFF	TGTGCCAGCAGCAGGGAAACAGGGGGTACTGAAGCTTTCTTT
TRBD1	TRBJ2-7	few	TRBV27	CASKWDRGSYEQYF	TGTGCCAGCAAATGGGACAGGGGTTCCTACGAGCAGTACTTC
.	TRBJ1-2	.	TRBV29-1	CGGQVGGYTF	TGCGGTGGGCAGGTCGGGGGCTACACCTTC
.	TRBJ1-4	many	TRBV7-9	CASSLVSLNEKLFF	TGTGCCAGCAGCTTAGTTTCTCTTAATGAAAAACTGTTTTTT
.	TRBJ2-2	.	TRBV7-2	CASSKSSGGELFF	TGTGCCAGCAGCAAATCCTCGGGAGGGGAGCTGTTTTTT
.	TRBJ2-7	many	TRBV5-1	CASSPRQFTDYEQYF	TGCGCCAGCAGCCCGCGACAGTTTACCGACTACGAGCAGTACTTC
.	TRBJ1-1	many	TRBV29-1	CSVGRVGSGTEAFF	TGCAGCGTTGGGAGGGTGGGGAGTGGCACTGAAGCTTTCTTT
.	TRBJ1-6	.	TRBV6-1	CASNFGGAYSPLHF	TGTGCCAGCAACTTCGGGGGGGCGTATTCACCCCTCCACTTT
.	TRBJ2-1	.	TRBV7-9	CASSFAGARDEQFF	TGTGCCAGCAGCTTTGCGGGGGCACGGGATGAGCAGTTCTTC
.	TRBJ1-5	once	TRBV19	CAGSRSLSNQPQHF	TGTGCCGGTAGTAGGAGTCTTAGCAATCAGCCCCAGCATTTT
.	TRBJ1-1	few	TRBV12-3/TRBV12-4	CASSLKGGESTEAFF	TGTGCCAGCAGTTTAAAAGGGGGGGAATCCACTGAAGCTTTCTTT
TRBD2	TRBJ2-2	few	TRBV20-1	CSARSAGEGTGELFF	TGCAGTGCTAGATCGGCGGGAGAAGGTACCGGGGAGCTGTTTTTT
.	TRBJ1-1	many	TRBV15	CATSRDGGGAGTEAFF	TGTGCCACCAGCAGAGATGGTGGGGGCGCGGGCACTGAAGCTTTCTTT
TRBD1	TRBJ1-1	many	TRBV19	CASIETGDDTEAFF	TGTGCCAGTATTGAGACAGGGGATGACACTGAAGCTTTCTTT
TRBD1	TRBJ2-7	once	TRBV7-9	CASSFRDRAEQYF	TGTGCCAGCAGCTTCCGGGACAGGGCCGAGCAGTACTTC
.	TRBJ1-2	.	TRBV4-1	CASSQVFYPADYGYTF	TGCGCCAGCAGCCAAGTTTTTTACCCGGCGGACTATGGCTACACCTTC
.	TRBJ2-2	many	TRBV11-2	CASSLGRRNTGELFF	TGTGCCAGCAGCTTAGGTCGCAGGAACACCGGGGAGCTGTTTTTT
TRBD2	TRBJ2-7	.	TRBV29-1	CSVQSVAGAGEQYF	TGCAGCGTACAATCCGTTGCGGGAGCGGGGGAGCAGTACTTC
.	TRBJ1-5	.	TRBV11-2	CASSLEGAVSNQPQHF	TGTGCCAGCAGCTTAGAGGGAGCAGTTAGCAATCAGCCCCAGCATTTT
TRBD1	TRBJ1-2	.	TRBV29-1	CTGTGGLGYTF	TGCACCGGGACAGGGGGCCTTGGCTACACCTTC
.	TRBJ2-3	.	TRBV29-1	CSSTGTQTSDTQYF	TGCAGCTCGACTGGGACCCAGACATCAGATACGCAGTATTTT
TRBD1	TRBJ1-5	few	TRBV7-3	CASNRTGTSNQPQHF	TGTGCCAGCAACAGGACAGGGACTAGCAATCAGCCCCAGCATTTT
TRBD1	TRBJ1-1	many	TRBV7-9	CASLGQGVVARKLNTEAFF	TGTGCCAGCCTAGGACAGGGGGTGGTGGCAAGGAAATTGAACACTGAAGCTTTCTTT
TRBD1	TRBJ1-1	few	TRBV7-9	CASSPLPGQGAPDTEAFF	TGTGCCAGCAGCCCCCTCCCGGGACAGGGGGCCCCGGACACTGAAGCTTTCTTT
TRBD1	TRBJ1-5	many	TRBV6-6	CASSGTGQGDQPQHF	TGTGCCAGCAGTGGGACGGGACAGGGGGATCAGCCCCAGCATTTT
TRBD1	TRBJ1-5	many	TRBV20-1	CSATSGTDYSNQPQHF	TGCAGTGCTACTTCGGGGACAGATTATAGCAATCAGCCCCAGCATTTT
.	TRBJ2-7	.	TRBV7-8	CASSQRHGEYEQYF	TGTGCCAGCAGCCAACGTCACGGGGAATACGAGCAGTACTTC
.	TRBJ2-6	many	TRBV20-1	CSAREQGRVSGANVLTF	TGCAGTGCTAGAGAACAGGGAAGAGTGTCTGGGGCCAACGTCCTGACTTTC
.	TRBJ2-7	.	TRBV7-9	CASSQDRAYFSYEQYF	TGTGCCAGCAGCCAAGATCGAGCGTATTTCTCCTACGAGCAGTACTTC
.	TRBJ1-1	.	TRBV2	CASQTVSNQGRGEAFF	TGTGCCAGCCAGACAGTTAGCAATCAAGGGAGGGGTGAAGCTTTCTTT
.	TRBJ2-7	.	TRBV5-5	CASSLALANEQYF	TGTGCCAGCAGCTTAGCGCTAGCCAACGAGCAGTACTTC
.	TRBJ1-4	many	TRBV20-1	CSARQGNEKLFF	TGCAGTGCTAGACAGGGGAATGAAAAACTGTTTTTT
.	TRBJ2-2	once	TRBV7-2	CASSPRVPPNTGELLF	TGCGCCAGCAGCCCTCGGGTCCCTCCGAACACCGGGGAGCTGCTTTTT
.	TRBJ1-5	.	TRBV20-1	CSAGTSGRNEPQHF	TGCAGTGCTGGGACTAGCGGGCGCAATGAGCCCCAGCATTTT
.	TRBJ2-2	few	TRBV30	CAWSYGRTGELFF	TGTGCCTGGAGTTACGGCAGAACCGGGGAGCTGTTTTTT
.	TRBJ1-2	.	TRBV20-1	CSARDGGAYGYTF	TGCAGTGCTAGAGATGGGGGAGCTTATGGCTACACCTTC
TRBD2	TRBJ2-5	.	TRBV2	CASSEEGLAGLQETQYF	TGTGCCAGCAGTGAAGAGGGGCTAGCGGGGTTACAAGAGACCCAGTACTTC
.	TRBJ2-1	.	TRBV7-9	CASSPDYYYNEQFF	TGTGCCAGCAGCCCTGACTACTACTACAATGAGCAGTTCTTC
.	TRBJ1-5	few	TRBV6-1	CASSVYPWPQHF	TGTGCCAGCAGTGTATATCCCTGGCCCCAGCATTTT
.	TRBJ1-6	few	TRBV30	CAWGRGLDSPLHF	TGTGCCTGGGGACGGGGTTTGGACTCACCCCTCCACTTT
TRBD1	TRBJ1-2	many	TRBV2	CASSEDRGFGYTF	TGTGCCAGCAGTGAGGACAGGGGGTTTGGCTACACCTTC
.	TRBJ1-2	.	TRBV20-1	CSASAPRWENYGYTF	TGCAGTGCTAGCGCCCCGCGGTGGGAGAACTATGGCTACACCTTC
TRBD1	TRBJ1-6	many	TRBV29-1	CSVVETGTSPLHF	TGCAGCGTTGTGGAGACAGGGACTTCACCCCTCCACTTT
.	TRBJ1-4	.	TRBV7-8	CASSLNPEKLFF	TGTGCCAGCAGCTTAAATCCGGAGAAACTGTTTTTT
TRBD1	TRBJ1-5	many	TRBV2	CARGGTASNQPQHF	TGTGCCAGAGGCGGGACAGCAAGCAATCAGCCCCAGCATTTT
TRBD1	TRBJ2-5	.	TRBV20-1	CSADTGGEAQYF	TGCAGTGCTGATACAGGGGGCGAGGCCCAGTACTTC
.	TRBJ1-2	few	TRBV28	CASSLVGPGGYTF	TGTGCCAGCAGTCTAGTTGGCCCAGGTGGCTACACCTTC
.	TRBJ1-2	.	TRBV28	CASSAADGAYGYTF	TGTGCCAGCAGTGCCGCAGACGGGGCCTATGGCTACACCTTC
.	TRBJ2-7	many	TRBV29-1	CSVGQGISGSSYEQYF	TGCAGCGTGGGACAGGGGATTAGCGGGAGCTCCTACGAGCAGTACTTC
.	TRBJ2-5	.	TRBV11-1	CASSLRAREETQYF	TGTGCCAGCAGTCTCCGGGCGAGGGAAGAGACCCAGTACTTC